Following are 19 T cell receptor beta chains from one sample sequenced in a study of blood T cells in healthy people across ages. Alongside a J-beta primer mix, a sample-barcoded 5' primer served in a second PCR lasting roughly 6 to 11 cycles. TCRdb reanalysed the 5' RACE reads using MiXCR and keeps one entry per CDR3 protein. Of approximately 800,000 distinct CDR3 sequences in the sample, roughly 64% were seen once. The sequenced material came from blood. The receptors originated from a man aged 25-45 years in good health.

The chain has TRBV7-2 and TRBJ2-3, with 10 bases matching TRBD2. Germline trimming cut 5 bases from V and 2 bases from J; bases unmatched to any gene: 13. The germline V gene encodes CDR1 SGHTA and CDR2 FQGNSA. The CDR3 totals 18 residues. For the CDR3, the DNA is TGTGCCAGCAGCAATAGCGGGAGGAGAGGTCAACACACAGATACGCAGTATTTT. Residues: CASSNSGRRGQHTDTQYF. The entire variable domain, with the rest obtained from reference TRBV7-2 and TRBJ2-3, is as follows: GAGVSQSPSNKVTEKGKDVELRCDPISGHTALYWYRQSLGQGLEFLIYFQGNSAPDKSGLPSDRFSAERTGGSVSTLTIQRTQQEDSAVYLCASSNSGRRGQHTDTQYFGPGTRLTVL.

CDR3 sequence (DNA): TGCGCCAGCAGCCCTCCTTCTAGCGAGCAGTACTTC. It specifies CASSPPSSEQYF. The chain uses TRBV5-1 and TRBJ2-7; D unclear. Germline assignment: CDR1 SGHRS and CDR2 YFSETQ. The CDR3 runs to 12 residues. V was trimmed by 4 bases and J by 6 bases, leaving 11 bases between them.

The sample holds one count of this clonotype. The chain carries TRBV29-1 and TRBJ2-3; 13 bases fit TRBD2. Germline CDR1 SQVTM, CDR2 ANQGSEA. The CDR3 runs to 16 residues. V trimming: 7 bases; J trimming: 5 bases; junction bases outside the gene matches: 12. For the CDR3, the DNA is TGCAGCGCCGCATCTGGGACTAGCGGGGTTGTAGATACGCAGTATTTT. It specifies CSAASGTSGVVDTQYF.

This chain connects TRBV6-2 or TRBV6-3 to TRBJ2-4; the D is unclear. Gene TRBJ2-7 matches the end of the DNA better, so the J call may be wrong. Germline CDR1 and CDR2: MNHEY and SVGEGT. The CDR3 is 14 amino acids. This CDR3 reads CASSYQSGFYEQYF. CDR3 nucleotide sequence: TGTGCCAGCAGTTATCAATCAGGATTCTACGAGCAGTACTTC.

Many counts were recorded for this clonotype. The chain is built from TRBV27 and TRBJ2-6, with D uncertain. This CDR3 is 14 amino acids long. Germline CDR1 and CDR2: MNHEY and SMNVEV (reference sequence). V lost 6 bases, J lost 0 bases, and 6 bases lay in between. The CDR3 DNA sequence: TGTGCCAGCAGCTTTGGCTCTGGGGCCAACGTCCTGACTTTC. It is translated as CASSFGSGANVLTF.

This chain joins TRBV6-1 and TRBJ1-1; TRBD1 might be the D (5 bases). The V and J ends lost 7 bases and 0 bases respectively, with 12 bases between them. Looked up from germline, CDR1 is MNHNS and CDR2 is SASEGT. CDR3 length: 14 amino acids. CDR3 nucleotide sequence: TGTGCCAGCATGTGGGGGGTCCTGAACACTGAAGCTTTCTTT. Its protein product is CASMWGVLNTEAFF.

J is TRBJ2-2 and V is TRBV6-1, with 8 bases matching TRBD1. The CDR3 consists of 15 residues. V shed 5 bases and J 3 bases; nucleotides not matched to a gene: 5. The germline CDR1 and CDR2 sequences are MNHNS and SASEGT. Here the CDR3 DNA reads TGTGCCAGCAGTACAGGGGGTGGGGACACCGGGGAGCTGTTTTTT. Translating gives CASSTGGGDTGELFF.

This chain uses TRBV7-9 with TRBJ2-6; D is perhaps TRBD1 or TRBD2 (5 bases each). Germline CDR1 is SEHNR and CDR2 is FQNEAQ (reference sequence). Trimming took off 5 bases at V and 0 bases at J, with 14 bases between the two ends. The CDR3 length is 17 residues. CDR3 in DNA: TGTGCCAGCAGCACCGGGACGGATGCCTCTGGGGCCAACGTCCTGACTTTC. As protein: CASSTGTDASGANVLTF.

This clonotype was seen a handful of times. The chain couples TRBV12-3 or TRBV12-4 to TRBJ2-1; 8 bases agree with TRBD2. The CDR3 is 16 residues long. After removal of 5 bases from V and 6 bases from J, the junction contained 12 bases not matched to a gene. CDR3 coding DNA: TGTGCCAGCAGTCCGTATGTTGCGGGGGGTGTCAATGAGCAGTTCTTC. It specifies CASSPYVAGGVNEQFF.

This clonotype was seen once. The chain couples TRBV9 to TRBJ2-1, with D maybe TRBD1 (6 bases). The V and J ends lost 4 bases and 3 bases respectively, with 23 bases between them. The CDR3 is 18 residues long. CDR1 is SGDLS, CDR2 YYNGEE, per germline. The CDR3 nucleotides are TGTGCCAGCAGCACAGCACACAGGGAGCGGCATAGCTACAATGAGCAGTTCTTC. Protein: CASSTAHRERHSYNEQFF. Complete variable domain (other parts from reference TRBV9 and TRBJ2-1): DSGVTQTPKHLITATGQRVTLRCSPRSGDLSVYWYQQSLDQGLQFLIQYYNGEERAKGNILERFSAQQFPDLHSELNLSSLELGDSALYFCASSTAHRERHSYNEQFFGPGTRLTVL.

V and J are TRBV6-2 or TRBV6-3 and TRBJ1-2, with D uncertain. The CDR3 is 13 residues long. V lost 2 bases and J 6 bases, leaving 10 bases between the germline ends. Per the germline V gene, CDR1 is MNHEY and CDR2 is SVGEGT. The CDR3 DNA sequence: TGTGCCAGCAGTTACACGGCTTCAGATGGCTACACCTTC. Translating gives CASSYTASDGYTF.

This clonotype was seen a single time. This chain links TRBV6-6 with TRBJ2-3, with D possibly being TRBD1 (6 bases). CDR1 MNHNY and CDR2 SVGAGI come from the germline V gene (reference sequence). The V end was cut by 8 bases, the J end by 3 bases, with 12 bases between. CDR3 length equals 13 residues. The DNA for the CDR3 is TGTGCCAGCGCGAACAGGGAAACAGATACGCAGTATTTT. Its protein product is CASANRETDTQYF.

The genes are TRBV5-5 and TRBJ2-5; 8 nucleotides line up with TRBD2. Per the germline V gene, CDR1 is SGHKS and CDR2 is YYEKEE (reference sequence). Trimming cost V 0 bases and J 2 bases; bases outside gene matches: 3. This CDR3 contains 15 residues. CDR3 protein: CASSLGLALQETQYF. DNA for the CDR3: TGTGCCAGCAGCTTGGGACTAGCGCTGCAAGAGACCCAGTACTTC. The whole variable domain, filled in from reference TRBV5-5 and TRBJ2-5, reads DAGVTQSPTHLIKTRGQQVTLRCSPISGHKSVSWYQQVLGQGPQFIFQYYEKEERGRGNFPDRFSARQFPNYSSELNVNALLLGDSALYLCASSLGLALQETQYFGPGTRLLVL.

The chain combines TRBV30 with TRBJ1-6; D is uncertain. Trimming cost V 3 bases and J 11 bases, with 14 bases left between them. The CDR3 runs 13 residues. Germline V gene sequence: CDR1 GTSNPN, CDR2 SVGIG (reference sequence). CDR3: CAWSAMDGTPLHF. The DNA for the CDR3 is TGTGCCTGGAGCGCGATGGATGGGACACCCCTCCACTTT.

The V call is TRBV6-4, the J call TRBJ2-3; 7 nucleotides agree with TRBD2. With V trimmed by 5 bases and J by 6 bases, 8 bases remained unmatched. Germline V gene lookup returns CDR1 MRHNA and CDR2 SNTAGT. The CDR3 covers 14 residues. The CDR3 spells CASSPLSGDDTQYF. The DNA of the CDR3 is TGTGCCAGCAGTCCCTTGAGCGGGGACGATACGCAGTATTTT.

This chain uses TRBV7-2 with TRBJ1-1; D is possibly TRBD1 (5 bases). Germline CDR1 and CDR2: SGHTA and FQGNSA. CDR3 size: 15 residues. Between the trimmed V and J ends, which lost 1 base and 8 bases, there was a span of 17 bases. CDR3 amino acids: CASSLEVQGGREAFF. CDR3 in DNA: TGTGCCAGCAGCTTAGAGGTTCAGGGTGGACGGGAAGCTTTCTTT.

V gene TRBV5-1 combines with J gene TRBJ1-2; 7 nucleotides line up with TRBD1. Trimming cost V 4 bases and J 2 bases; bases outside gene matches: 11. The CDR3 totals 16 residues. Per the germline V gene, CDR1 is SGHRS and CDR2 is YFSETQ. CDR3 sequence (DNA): TGCGCCAGCAGCCCCCAGGGGGGGGGCACGAACTATGGCTACACCTTC. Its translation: CASSPQGGGTNYGYTF.

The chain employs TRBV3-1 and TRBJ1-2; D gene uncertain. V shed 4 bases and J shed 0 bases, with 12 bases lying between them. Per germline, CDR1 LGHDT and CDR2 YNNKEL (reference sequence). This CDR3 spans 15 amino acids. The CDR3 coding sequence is TGTGCCAGCAGCCTAAGGAGACCTACTAACTATGGCTACACCTTC. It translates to CASSLRRPTNYGYTF.

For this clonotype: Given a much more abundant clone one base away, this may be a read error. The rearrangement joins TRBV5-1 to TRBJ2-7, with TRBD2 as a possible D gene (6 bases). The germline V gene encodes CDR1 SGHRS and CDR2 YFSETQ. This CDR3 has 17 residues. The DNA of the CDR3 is TGCGCCAGCAACTTGGCAGGAGGGGCGATTGGGGTCTACGAGCAGTACTTC. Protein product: CASNLAGGAIGVYEQYF.